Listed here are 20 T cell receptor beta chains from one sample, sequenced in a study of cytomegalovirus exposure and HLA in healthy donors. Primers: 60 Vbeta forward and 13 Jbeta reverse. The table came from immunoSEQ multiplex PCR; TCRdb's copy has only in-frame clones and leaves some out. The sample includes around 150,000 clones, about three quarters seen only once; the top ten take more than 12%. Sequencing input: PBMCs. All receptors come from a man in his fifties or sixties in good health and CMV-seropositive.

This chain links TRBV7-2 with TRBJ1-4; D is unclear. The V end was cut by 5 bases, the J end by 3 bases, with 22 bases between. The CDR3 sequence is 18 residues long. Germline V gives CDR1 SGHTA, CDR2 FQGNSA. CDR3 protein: CASSPREARTYSNEKLFF. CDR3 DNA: TGTGCCAGCAGCCCCCGGGAGGCCCGAACTTACTCTAATGAAAAACTGTTTTTT.

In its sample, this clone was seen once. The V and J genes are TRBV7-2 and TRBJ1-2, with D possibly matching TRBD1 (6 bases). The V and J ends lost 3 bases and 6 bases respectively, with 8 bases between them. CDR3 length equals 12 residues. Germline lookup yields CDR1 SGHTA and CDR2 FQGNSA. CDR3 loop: CASSFQGNGYTF. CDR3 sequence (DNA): TGTGCCAGCAGCTTTCAGGGGAATGGCTACACCTTC.

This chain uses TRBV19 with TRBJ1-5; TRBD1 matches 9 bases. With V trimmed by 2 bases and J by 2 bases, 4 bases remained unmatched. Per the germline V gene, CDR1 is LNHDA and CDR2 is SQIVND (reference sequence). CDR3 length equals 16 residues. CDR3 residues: CASSIWGQGGNQPQHF. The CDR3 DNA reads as TGTGCCAGTAGTATATGGGGACAGGGTGGCAATCAGCCCCAGCATTTT. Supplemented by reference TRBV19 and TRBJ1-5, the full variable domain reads DGGITQSPKYLFRKEGQNVTLSCEQNLNHDAMYWYRQDPGQGLRLIYYSQIVNDFQKGDIAEGYSVSREKKESFPLTVTSAQKNPTAFYLCASSIWGQGGNQPQHFGDGTRLSIL.

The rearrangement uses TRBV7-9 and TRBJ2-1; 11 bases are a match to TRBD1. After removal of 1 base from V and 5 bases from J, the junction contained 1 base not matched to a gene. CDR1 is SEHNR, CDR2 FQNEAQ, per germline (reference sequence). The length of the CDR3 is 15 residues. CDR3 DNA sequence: TGTGCCAGCAGCTTAGGGACAGGGGGCAACAATGAGCAGTTCTTC. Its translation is CASSLGTGGNNEQFF.

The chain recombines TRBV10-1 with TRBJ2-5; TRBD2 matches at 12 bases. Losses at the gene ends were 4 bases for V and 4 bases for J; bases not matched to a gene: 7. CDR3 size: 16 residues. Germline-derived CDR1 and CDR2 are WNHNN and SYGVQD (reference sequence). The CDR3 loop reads CASSAQTSGSGETQYF. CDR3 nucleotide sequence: TGCGCCAGCAGTGCGCAGACTAGCGGGAGCGGAGAGACCCAGTACTTC.

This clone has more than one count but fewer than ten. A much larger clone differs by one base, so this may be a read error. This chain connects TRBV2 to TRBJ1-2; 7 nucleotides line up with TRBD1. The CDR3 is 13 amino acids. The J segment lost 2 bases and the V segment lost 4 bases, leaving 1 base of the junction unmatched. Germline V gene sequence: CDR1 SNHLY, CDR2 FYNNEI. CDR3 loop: CASSAGQNYGYTF. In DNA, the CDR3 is TGTGCCAGCAGTGCGGGACAGAACTATGGCTACACCTTC. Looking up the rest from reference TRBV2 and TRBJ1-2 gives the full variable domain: EPEVTQTPSHQVTQMGQEVILRCVPISNHLYFYWYRQILGQKVEFLVSFYNNEISEKSEIFDDQFSVERPDGSNFTLKIRSTKLEDSAMYFCASSAGQNYGYTFGSGTRLTVV.

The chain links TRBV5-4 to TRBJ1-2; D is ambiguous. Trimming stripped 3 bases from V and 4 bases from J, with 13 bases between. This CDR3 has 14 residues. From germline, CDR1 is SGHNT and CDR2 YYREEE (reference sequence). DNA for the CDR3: TGTGCCAGCAGCTCCCCCTTGGTCGGCTATGGCTACACCTTC. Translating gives CASSSPLVGYGYTF.

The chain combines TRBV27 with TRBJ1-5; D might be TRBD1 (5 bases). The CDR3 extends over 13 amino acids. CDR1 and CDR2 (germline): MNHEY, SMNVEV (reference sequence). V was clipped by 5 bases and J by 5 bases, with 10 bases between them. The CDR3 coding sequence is TGTGCCAGCAGTCCCAGGGTTCATCAGCCCCAGCATTTT. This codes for CASSPRVHQPQHF.

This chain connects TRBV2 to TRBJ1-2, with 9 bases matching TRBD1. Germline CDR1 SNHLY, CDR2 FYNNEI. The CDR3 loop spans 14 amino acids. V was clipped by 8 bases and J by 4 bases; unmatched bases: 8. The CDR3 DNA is TGTGCCAGCCCACTCCGGGACAGGGCCTATGGCTACACCTTC. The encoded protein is CASPLRDRAYGYTF.

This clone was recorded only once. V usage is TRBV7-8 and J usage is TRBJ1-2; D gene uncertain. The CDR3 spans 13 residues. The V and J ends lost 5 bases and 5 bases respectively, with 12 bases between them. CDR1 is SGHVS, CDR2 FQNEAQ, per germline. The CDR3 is CASSPRTGYGYTF. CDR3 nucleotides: TGTGCCAGCAGCCCGAGGACTGGGTATGGCTACACCTTC.

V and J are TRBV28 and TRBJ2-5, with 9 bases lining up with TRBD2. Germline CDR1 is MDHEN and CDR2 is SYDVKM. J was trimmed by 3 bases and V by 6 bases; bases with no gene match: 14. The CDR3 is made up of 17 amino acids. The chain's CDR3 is CASSHQWGLAGKETQYF. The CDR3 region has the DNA TGTGCCAGCAGCCATCAGTGGGGCCTAGCGGGAAAAGAGACCCAGTACTTC.

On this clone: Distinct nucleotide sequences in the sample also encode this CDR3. The CDR3: CASSLGQGRYTF. The CDR3, as DNA: TGTGCCAGCAGTTTAGGACAGGGGCGCTACACCTTC. The chain has TRBV28 and TRBJ1-2; 9 bases line up with TRBD1. The ends lost 2 bases at V and 9 bases at J; junction bases unmatched: 1. This CDR3 region has 12 residues. CDR1 MDHEN and CDR2 SYDVKM come from the germline V gene.

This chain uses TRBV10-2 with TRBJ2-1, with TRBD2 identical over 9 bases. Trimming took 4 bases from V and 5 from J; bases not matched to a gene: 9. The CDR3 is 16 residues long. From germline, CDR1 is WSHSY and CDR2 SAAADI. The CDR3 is CASSAGLAGRDNEQFF. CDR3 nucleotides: TGCGCCAGCAGTGCGGGACTAGCAGGGAGAGACAATGAGCAGTTCTTC.

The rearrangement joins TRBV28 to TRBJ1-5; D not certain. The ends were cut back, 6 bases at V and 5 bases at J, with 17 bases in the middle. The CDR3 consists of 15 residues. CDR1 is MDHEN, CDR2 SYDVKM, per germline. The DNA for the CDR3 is TGTGCCAGCAGGTCCGTTGGACTAAGTCATCAGCCCCAGCATTTT. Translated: CASRSVGLSHQPQHF.

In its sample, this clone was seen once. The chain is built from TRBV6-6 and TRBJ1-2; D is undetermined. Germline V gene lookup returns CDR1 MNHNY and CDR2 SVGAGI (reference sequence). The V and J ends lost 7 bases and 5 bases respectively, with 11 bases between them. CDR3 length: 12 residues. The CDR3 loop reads CASTLDGYGYTF. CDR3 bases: TGTGCCAGCACCTTAGACGGGTATGGCTACACCTTC.

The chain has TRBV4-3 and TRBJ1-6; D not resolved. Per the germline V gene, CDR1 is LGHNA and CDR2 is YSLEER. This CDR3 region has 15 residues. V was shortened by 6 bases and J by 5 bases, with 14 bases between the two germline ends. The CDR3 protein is CASRGSGIDNSPLHF. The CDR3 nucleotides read TGCGCCAGCAGGGGTTCGGGGATCGATAATTCACCCCTCCACTTT.

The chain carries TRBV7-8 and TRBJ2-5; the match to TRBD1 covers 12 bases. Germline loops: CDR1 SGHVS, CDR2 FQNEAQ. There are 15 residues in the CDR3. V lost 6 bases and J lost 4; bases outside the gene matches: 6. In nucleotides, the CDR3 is TGTGCCAGCAGTTCCCGGGACAGGGGGCGAGAGACCCAGTACTTC. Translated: CASSSRDRGRETQYF.

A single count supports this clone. CDR3 in amino acids: CASSSNLPTGDQPQHF. CDR3 nucleotide sequence: TGTGCCAGCAGCTCGAACCTACCGACAGGGGATCAGCCCCAGCATTTT. The chain has TRBV5-4 and TRBJ1-5, with 8 bases fitting TRBD1. After removal of 3 bases from V and 5 bases from J, the junction contained 10 bases not matched to a gene. Germline V CDR1 and CDR2: SGHNT, YYREEE (reference sequence). This CDR3 has 16 amino acids.

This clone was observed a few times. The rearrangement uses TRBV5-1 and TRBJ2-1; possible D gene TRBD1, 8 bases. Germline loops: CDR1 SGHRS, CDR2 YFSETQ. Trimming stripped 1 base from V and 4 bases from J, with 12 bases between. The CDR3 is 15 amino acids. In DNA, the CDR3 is TGCGCCAGCAGCTTGTACAGGGGGGGTTACAATGAGCAGTTCTTC. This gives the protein CASSLYRGGYNEQFF.

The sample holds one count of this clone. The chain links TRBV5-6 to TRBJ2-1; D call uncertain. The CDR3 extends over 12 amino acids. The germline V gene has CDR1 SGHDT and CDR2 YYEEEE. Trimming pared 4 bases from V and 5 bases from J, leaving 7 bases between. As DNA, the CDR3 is TGTGCCAGCAGCCTCGGAGACAATGAGCAGTTCTTC. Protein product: CASSLGDNEQFF.